This T cell receptor (beta chain) stems from a study of PD-1 blockade in classical Hodgkin lymphoma (TCRdb year 2020). With respect to the entire study: Nivolumab dosing was 3 mg/kg intravenously every 2 weeks, continuing until either disease progression or unacceptable toxicity. The study used CyTOF and TCR beta sequencing to define a peripheral blood immune signature of response to PD-1 blockade in classical Hodgkin lymphoma. What the work shows at the level of the full study, not this receptor alone: Trial patients with a complete response had baseline diversity similar to that of newly diagnosed patients, while partial responders and progressors had significantly lower diversity. Baseline TCR diversity was reported to be lower in newly diagnosed patients than in healthy donors and to be lower still in relapsed/refractory patients. By C4D1, a significant rise was seen in CD4+ TCR diversity but not in CD8+ TCR diversity (p=0.0027 vs p=0.16), and the rise was most apparent among complete responders (p=0.02). Only a single clinical trial cohort was studied, and what caused the repertoire differences, possibly disease activity or prior therapy, remained undefined. Lower diversity was observed in patients in whom nivolumab was started less than 1 year after ASCT, and these patients were excluded from later analyses so that confounding by immune reconstitution would be avoided.

The Qiagen DNeasy kit was used to extract genomic DNA from unsorted PBMCs and from the negatively selected CD4+ and CD8+ fractions. TCR beta CDR3 regions were subjected to amplification by immunoSEQ multiplex PCR with primers that anneal to V and J segments. Amplification bias was minimized using a synthetic immune receptor repertoire, and residual bias was removed computationally after sequencing. Per the original workflow: Repertoire diversity was quantified as the Shannon entropy index using custom Python scripts. Unsorted, CD4+ and CD8+ repertoires were analyzed separately, except for combined analyses in which CD4+ and CD8+ sequences were merged in silico. A clone was considered expanded if an increase in frequency of at least 2-fold after treatment relative to C1D1 was found, and a pseudocount of 0.5 was applied to clones undetected at baseline. Singleton clones were defined as clones with 0 or 1 copy at C1D1, and non-singleton clones were defined as clones with 2 or more copies. By matching protein sequences in sorted samples from the same patient, clones expanded in unsorted samples were annotated as CD4+, CD8+ or unknown. Diversity changes from C1D1 to C4D1 were tested in paired samples using Wilcoxon tests. TCRdb stores this immuneACCESS table with in-frame sequences only. Part of the clones is absent; in the studies checked, under half of the shortfall reflects unresolved V genes, and no reason is known for the rest. The V and J calls and clone size come from that table; D and trimming were worked out from the DNA. This sample is represented by about 50,000 clones; 90% of them were singletons. The ten largest clones capture roughly 14% of the sample.

Concerning this clone itself: Its antigen is currently not known. Within one base of it there is no much larger clone, and no base qualities were kept.

Sample time point, as interpreted from the label and publication: cycle 4 day 1 (C4D1), after around six weeks of nivolumab. Every trial patient had relapsed following autologous stem cell transplantation, and prior brentuximab vedotin exposure was what differed among cohorts A, B and C. The trial cohort was composed of about 58 patients with relapsed/refractory classical Hodgkin lymphoma, for whom complete response, partial response or progressive disease was recorded as best overall response. Single-agent nivolumab was administered to trial patients in the multi-cohort phase II CheckMate 205 trial. An independent review committee assessed best overall response using the 2007 International Working Group response criteria. Trial PBMCs were collected just before the start of nivolumab (C1D1) and during therapy at cycle 2 day 1 and cycle 4 day 1. Peripheral blood was collected in 8 mL Vacutainer Cell Preparation Tubes, from which PBMCs were isolated by centrifugation and then cryopreserved.

V is pared back by 1 base and J by 3 bases, with 9 bases lying between the germline termini. Looking up the germline V gene yields CDR1 SNHLY and CDR2 FYNNEI. The CDR3, cysteine through phenylalanine, is 14 amino acids long. Kept here is only the CDR3 DNA, which spans 42 bases and is read in frame from base 1. The sequence links TRBV2 to TRBJ1-2, and the D gene may be TRBD1, 6 bases matching. This clonotype was obtained from a human donor with classical Hodgkin lymphoma. The sample consisted of peripheral blood mononuclear cells (PBMCs), taken before the fourth cycle of nivolumab. The CDR3 sequence is CASSEEGVDYGYTF. In nucleotides, the sequence is TGTGCCAGCAGTGAAGAGGGGGTCGACTATGGCTACACCTTC. The full variable domain, completed from the reference TRBV2 and TRBJ1-2 proteins outside the CDR3, reads EPEVTQTPSHQVTQMGQEVILRCVPISNHLYFYWYRQILGQKVEFLVSFYNNEISEKSEIFDDQFSVERPDGSNFTLKIRSTKLEDSAMYFCASSEEGVDYGYTFGSGTRLTVV.